The rows below give T cell receptor beta chains drawn from one sample of a study of Ad26.COV2.S vaccination and SARS-CoV-2 variants. The repertoire was sequenced with immunoSEQ multiplex PCR; TCRdb's copy has only in-frame clones and lacks some. The repertoire holds approximately 360,000 clones, about 80% seen once, with nearly 7.5% in the top ten. The sequencing here drew on peripheral blood, taken in a trial of Ad26.COV2.S vaccine versus placebo. All receptors derive from a person aged 18-60 years who received the Ad26.COV2.S COVID-19 vaccine or a placebo. Both conserved end residues are part of each CDR3. D genes are given only for firm matches. Expanded clones are given a class, and other clones once, few, many or no size at all.

>TRBJ2-7|TRBV7-9|.|.
CASTRGDGDEQYF
TGTGCCAGCACCCGGGGCGATGGGGACGAGCAGTACTTC
>TRBJ1-4|TRBV6-2/TRBV6-3|TRBD1|.
CASSYGTGEKLFF
TGTGCCAGCAGTTACGGGACAGGGGAAAAACTGTTTTTT
>TRBJ1-3|TRBV19|.|.
CASSLSQNTIYF
TGTGCCAGTAGCCTTTCCCAAAACACCATATATTTT
>TRBJ1-5|TRBV5-1|.|.
CASSLEGMGQPQHF
TGCGCCAGCAGCTTGGAGGGGATGGGGCAGCCCCAGCATTTT
>TRBJ1-5|TRBV19|.|once
CASTWSGNQPQHF
TGTGCCAGTACCTGGAGTGGCAATCAGCCCCAGCATTTT
>TRBJ2-2|TRBV4-3|.|.
CASSHGPDGELFF
TGCGCCAGCAGCCATGGTCCTGACGGGGAGCTGTTTTTT
>TRBJ1-2|TRBV24-1|TRBD1|.
CATSGGGENYGYTF
TGTGCCACCAGTGGAGGGGGCGAGAACTATGGCTACACCTTC
>TRBJ1-1|TRBV27|.|.
CASSLARAKTEAFF
TGTGCCAGCAGTTTAGCCAGGGCGAAGACTGAAGCTTTCTTT
>TRBJ1-1|TRBV4-1|.|.
CASSQPGRNTEAFF
TGCGCCAGCAGCCAGCCAGGGCGGAACACTGAAGCTTTCTTT
>TRBJ2-3|TRBV6-5|TRBD2|.
CASYRLAGIVDTQYF
TGTGCCAGCTACCGGCTAGCGGGTATAGTAGATACGCAGTATTTT
>TRBJ1-5|TRBV5-5|TRBD1|.
CASRPRDRENQPQHF
TGTGCCAGCAGACCCCGGGACAGGGAGAATCAGCCCCAGCATTTT
>TRBJ2-7|TRBV4-2|TRBD1|.
CASSQGPGTGMYEQYF
TGTGCCAGCAGCCAAGGACCGGGGACAGGGATGTACGAGCAGTACTTC
>TRBJ2-4|TRBV7-9|TRBD1|.
CASSIGQGENIQYF
TGTGCCAGCAGCATCGGACAGGGAGAAAACATTCAGTACTTC
>TRBJ1-6|TRBV19|.|.
CASSMAILNSPLHF
TGTGCCAGTAGTATGGCAATTTTGAATTCACCCCTCCACTTT
>TRBJ1-2|TRBV28|.|.
CASSLGRPYGYTF
TGTGCCAGCAGTTTGGGACGGCCGTATGGCTACACCTTC
>TRBJ1-2|TRBV5-4|.|.
CASSTARVGTNYGYTF
TGTGCCAGCAGCACCGCCCGGGTCGGAACGAACTATGGCTACACCTTC
>TRBJ1-2|TRBV6-5|.|.
CASSYSISEGDYTF
TGTGCCAGCAGTTACTCGATCTCTGAGGGAGACTACACCTTC